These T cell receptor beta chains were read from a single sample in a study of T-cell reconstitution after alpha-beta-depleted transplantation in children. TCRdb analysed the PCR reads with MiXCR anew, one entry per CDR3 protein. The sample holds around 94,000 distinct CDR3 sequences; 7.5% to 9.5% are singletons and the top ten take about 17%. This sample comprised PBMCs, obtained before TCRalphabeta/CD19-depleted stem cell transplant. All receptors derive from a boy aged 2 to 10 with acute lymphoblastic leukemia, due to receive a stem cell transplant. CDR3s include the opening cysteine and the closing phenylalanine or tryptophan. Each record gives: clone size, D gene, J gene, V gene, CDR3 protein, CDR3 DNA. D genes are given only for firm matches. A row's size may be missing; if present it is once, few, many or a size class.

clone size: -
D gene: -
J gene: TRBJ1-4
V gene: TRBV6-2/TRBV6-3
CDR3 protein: CASEGLDEKLFF
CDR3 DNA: TGTGCCAGCGAAGGGTTAGATGAAAAACTGTTTTTT

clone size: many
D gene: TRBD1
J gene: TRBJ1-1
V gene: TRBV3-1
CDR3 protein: CASSQGQGGTEAFF
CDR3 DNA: TGTGCCAGCAGCCAAGGACAGGGTGGGACTGAAGCTTTCTTT

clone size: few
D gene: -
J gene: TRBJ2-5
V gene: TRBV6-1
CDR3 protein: CASSEVAEETQYF
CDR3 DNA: TGTGCCAGCAGTGAAGTGGCAGAAGAGACCCAGTACTTC

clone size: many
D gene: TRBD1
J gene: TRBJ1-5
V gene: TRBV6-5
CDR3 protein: CASSPDRGDNQPQHF
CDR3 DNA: TGTGCCAGCAGTCCGGACAGGGGGGACAATCAGCCCCAGCATTTT

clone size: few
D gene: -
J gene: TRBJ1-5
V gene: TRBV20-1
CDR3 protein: CSASRGFSPNQPQHF
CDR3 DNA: TGCAGTGCTAGCAGAGGGTTTTCCCCGAATCAGCCCCAGCATTTT

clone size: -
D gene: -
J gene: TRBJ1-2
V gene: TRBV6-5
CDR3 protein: CASSYSVGPKYGYTF
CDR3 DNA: TGTGCCAGCAGTTACTCTGTCGGGCCTAAATATGGCTACACCTTC

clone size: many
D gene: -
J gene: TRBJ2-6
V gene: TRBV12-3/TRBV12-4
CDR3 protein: CASSFRGPGANVLTF
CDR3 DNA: TGTGCCAGCAGTTTTCGGGGGCCCGGGGCCAACGTCCTGACTTTC

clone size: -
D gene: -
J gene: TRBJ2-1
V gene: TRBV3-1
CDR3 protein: CASSQGRVQFF
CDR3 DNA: TGTGCCAGCAGCCAAGGTCGGGTGCAGTTCTTC

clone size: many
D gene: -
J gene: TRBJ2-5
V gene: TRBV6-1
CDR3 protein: CASSDRNEETQYF
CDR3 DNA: TGTGCCAGCAGTGATCGGAACGAAGAGACCCAGTACTTC

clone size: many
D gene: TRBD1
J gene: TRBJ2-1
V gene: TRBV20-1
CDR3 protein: CSAHRDRGRWNEQFF
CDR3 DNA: TGCAGTGCTCACCGGGACAGGGGAAGGTGGAATGAGCAGTTCTTC

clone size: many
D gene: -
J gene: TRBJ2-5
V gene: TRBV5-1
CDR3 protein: CASSQSGQFETQYF
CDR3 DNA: TGCGCCAGCAGCCAATCCGGACAGTTTGAGACCCAGTACTTC

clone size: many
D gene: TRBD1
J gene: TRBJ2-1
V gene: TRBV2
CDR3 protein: CASLARGITYNEQFF
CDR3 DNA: TGTGCCAGCTTGGCCAGGGGGATCACCTACAATGAGCAGTTCTTC

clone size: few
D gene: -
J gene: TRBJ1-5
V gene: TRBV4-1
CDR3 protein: CASSQEFGGQAQHF
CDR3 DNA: TGCGCCAGCAGCCAAGAATTTGGGGGCCAGGCCCAGCATTTT

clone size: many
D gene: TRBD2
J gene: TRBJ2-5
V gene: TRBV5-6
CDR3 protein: CASSSTSGGNAPYF
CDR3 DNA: TGTGCCAGCAGCTCGACTAGCGGGGGTAATGCCCCGTACTTC

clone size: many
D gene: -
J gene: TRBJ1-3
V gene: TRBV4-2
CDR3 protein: CASSQEGSNSGNTIYF
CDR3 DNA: TGTGCCAGCAGCCAAGAAGGCAGCAACTCTGGAAACACCATATATTTT

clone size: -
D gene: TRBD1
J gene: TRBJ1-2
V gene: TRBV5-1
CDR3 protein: CASSVTQGAHGYTF
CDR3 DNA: TGCGCCAGCAGCGTAACACAGGGGGCGCATGGCTACACCTTC

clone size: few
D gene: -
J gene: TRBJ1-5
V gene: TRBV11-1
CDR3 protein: CASHRDRNQPQHF
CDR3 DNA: TGTGCCAGCCACAGGGACCGCAATCAGCCCCAGCATTTT

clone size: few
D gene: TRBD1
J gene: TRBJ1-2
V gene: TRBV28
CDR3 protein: CASRVGQASYGYTF
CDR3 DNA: TGTGCCAGCAGGGTTGGACAGGCATCCTATGGCTACACCTTC

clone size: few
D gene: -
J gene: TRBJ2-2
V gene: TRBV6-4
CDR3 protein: CASSDRAANTGELFF
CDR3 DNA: TGTGCCAGCAGTGACCGGGCTGCGAACACCGGGGAGCTGTTTTTT

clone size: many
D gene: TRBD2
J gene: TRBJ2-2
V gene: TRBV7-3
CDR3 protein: CASSRGANTGELFF
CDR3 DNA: TGTGCCAGCAGCCGGGGGGCGAACACCGGGGAGCTGTTTTTT

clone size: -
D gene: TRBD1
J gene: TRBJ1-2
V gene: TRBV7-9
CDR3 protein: CASSWGTGGHGYTF
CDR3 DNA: TGTGCCAGCAGCTGGGGGACAGGGGGCCATGGCTACACCTTC

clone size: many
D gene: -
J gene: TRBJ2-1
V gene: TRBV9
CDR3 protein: CASSVGDTEQFF
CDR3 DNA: TGTGCCAGCAGCGTTGGGGATACTGAGCAGTTCTTC

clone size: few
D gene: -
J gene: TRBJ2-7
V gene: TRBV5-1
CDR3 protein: CASSPKQGYEQYF
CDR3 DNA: TGCGCCAGCAGCCCGAAGCAGGGCTACGAGCAGTACTTC

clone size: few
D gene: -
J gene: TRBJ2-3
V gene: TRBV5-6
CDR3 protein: CASTPASTDTQYF
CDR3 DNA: TGTGCCAGCACCCCGGCCAGCACAGATACGCAGTATTTT

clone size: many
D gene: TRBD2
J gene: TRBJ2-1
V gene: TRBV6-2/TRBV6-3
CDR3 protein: CASSLMGAGGLSRNEQFF
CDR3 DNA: TGTGCCAGCAGCCTGATGGGTGCGGGGGGGCTGTCGCGGAATGAGCAGTTCTTC

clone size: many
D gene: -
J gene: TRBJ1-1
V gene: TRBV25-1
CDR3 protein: CASSDQTGANTEAFF
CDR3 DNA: TGTGCCAGCAGTGACCAGACAGGCGCGAACACTGAAGCTTTCTTT

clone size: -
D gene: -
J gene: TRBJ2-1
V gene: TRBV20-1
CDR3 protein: CSASQNEQFF
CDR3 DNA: TGCAGTGCTAGCCAGAATGAGCAGTTCTTC

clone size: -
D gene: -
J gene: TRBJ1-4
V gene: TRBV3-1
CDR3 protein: CASSQSVGEKLFF
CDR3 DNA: TGTGCCAGCAGCCAATCGGTTGGCGAAAAACTGTTTTTT